This TCR beta chain was recorded in a study of cytomegalovirus exposure and HLA in healthy donors. Overall study context: There were 117 million unique TCR beta sequences, drawn from roughly 200 million T cells, in an earlier analysis. Study-level points and caveats: Judged likely to be a sequencing artifact was a cluster of highly shared sequence variants. A later analysis reported that several of the most significant clusters appeared to be linked to common viral pathogens, among them Epstein-Barr virus.

PCR used 60 Vbeta primers and 13 Jbeta primers. Assay used: immunoSEQ multiplex PCR; TCRdb lists only in-frame clones, some missing. The repertoire holds some 100,000 clones, about three quarters seen once, with 13% to 15% in the top ten. Germline assignment: CDR1 SGHDT and CDR2 YYEEEE. The CDR3 covers 17 residues. V was clipped by 4 bases and J by 2 bases; unmatched bases: 12. Comments on this clone: What it binds is not known.

The rearrangement joins TRBV5-6 to TRBJ2-3, with 8 bases lining up with TRBD2. This sequence was found in a male donor in good health and CMV-seropositive. Source material: PBMCs. In DNA, the CDR3 is TGTGCCAGCAGCCCCGGTGGGAGCGGGGGATACACAGATACGCAGTATTTT. As protein: CASSPGGSGGYTDTQYF.